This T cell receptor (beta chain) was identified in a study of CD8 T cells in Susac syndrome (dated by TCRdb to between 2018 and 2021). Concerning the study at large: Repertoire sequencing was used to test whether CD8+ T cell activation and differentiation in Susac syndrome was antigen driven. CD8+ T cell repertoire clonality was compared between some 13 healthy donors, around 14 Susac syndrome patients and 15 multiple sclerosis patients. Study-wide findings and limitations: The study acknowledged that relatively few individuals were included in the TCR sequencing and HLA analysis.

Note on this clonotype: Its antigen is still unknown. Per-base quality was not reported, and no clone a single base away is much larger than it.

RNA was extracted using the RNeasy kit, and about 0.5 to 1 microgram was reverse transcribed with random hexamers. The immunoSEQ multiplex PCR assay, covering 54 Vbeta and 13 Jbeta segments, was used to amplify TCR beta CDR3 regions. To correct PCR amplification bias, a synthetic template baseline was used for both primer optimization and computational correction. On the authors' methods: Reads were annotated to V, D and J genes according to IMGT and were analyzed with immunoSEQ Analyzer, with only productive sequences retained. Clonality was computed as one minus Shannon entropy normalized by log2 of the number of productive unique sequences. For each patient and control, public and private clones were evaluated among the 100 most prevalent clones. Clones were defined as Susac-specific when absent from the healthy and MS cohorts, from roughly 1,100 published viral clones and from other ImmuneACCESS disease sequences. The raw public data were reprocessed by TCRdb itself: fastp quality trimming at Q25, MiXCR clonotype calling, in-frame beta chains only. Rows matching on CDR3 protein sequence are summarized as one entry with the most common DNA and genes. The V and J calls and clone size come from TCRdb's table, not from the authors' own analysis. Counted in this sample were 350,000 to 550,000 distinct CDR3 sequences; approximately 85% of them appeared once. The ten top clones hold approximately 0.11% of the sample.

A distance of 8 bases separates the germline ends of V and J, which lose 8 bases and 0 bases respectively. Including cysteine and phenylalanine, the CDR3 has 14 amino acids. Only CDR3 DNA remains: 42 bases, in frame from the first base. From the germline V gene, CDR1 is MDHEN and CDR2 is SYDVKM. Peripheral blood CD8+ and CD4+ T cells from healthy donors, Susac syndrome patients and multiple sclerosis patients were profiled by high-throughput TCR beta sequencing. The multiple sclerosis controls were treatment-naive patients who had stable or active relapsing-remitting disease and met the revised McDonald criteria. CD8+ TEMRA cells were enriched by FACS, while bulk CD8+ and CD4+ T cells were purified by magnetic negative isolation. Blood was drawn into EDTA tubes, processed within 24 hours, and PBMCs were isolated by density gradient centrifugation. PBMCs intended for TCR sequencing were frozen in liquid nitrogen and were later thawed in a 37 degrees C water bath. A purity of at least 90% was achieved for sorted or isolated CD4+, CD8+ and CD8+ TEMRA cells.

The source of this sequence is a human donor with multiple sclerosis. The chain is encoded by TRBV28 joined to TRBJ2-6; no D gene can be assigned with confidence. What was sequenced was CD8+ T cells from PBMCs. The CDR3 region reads CASAGHSGANVLTF. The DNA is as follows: TGTGCCAGCGCCGGCCACTCTGGGGCCAACGTCCTGACTTTC.